These 28 T cell receptor beta chains share one sample of origin, sequenced in a study of blood T cells in healthy people across ages. For the second PCR, which ran for roughly 6 to 11 cycles, a sample-barcoded 5' primer and a J-beta primer mix were used. MiXCR, applied by TCRdb to the 5' RACE reads, yields one record per CDR3 protein. This table has fewer than 2,000,000 distinct CDR3 sequences, about 32% appearing once. The sample was blood. The receptors come from a young woman in good health.

The rearrangement uses TRBV6-5 and TRBJ2-2, with TRBD2 identical over 8 bases. V lost 2 bases, J lost 4 bases, and 9 bases stayed unmatched. The CDR3 is 17 residues long. Germline V gene data show CDR1 as MNHEY and CDR2 as SVGAGI. CDR3 DNA sequence: TGTGCCAGCAGTTACCGGGAGGGCCGGGGGAGCACCGGGGAGCTGTTTTTT. The encoded protein is CASSYREGRGSTGELFF.

This clonotype has just a few counts. The chain links TRBV6-6 to TRBJ1-4; a possible D gene is TRBD1 (6 bases). From germline, CDR1 is MNHNY and CDR2 SVGAGI (reference sequence). CDR3 length equals 15 residues. Trimming removed 6 bases from V and 2 bases from J, with 13 bases in between. The DNA for the CDR3 is TGTGCCAGCAGCCACTCAGGGGCCACTAATGAAAAACTGTTTTTT. It encodes CASSHSGATNEKLFF.

The J gene is TRBJ2-2, the V gene TRBV7-2, with 9 nucleotides matching TRBD2. Germline V gene lookup returns CDR1 SGHTA and CDR2 FQGNSA. CDR3 size: 16 residues. Losses at the gene ends were 6 bases for V and 6 bases for J; bases not matched to a gene: 11. The chain's CDR3 is CASRLAGTTASGELFF. The CDR3 DNA reads as TGTGCCAGCAGACTAGCGGGCACTACGGCATCCGGGGAGCTGTTTTTT.

The J gene is TRBJ2-1, the V gene TRBV11-2; no clear D. Per the germline V gene, CDR1 is SGHAT and CDR2 is FQNNGV. Trimming removed 7 bases at V and 9 bases at J, with 10 bases between. The length of the CDR3 is 11 residues. The chain's CDR3 is CASNMAGEQFF. CDR3 bases: TGTGCCAGCAACATGGCTGGTGAGCAGTTCTTC.

The rearrangement joins TRBV27 to TRBJ1-2; D is undetermined. This CDR3 region has 16 residues. CDR1 and CDR2 (germline): MNHEY, SMNVEV (reference sequence). Trimming cost V 4 bases and J 0 bases, with 15 bases left between them. DNA for the CDR3: TGTGCCAGCAGTTGGGAATTTAGACCTTCTAACTATGGCTACACCTTC. Protein sequence: CASSWEFRPSNYGYTF.

This clonotype appeared a few times. The chain uses TRBV5-8 and TRBJ2-1, with no clear D. This CDR3 has 12 amino acids. Trimming cost V 4 bases and J 8 bases, with 10 bases left between them. Germline V gene lookup returns CDR1 SGHTS and CDR2 YDEGEE. The CDR3 DNA is TGTGCCAGCAGCGCCCAGGACCATGAGCAGTTCTTC. Translated, it gives CASSAQDHEQFF.

This clonotype was observed at least ten times. The chain has TRBV29-1 and TRBJ1-5, with D possibly being TRBD1 (6 bases). This CDR3 comprises 13 residues. V was trimmed by 5 bases and J by 4 bases, leaving 12 bases between them. The germline gives CDR1 SQVTM, CDR2 ANQGSEA. In DNA form, the CDR3 reads TGCAGCGTTCGGGACAACCTAAATCAGCCCCAGCATTTT. Translation: CSVRDNLNQPQHF.

The table lists this clonotype with a few counts. V is TRBV12-3 or TRBV12-4 and J is TRBJ2-5; TRBD1 aligns across 7 bases. With V trimmed by 6 bases and J by 3 bases, 22 bases remained unmatched. The CDR3 is made up of 19 amino acids. DNA of the CDR3: TGTGCCAGCAGCCTGAATCGTCCTTTAGACAGGGTGCCAAAAGAGACCCAGTACTTC. Its translation is CASSLNRPLDRVPKETQYF.

Concerning this clonotype: At one of its ends the junction is not consistent with the germline gene, which may arise from a read error. The chain links TRBV3-1 to TRBJ2-1; 11 bases line up with TRBD2. The germline V gene has CDR1 LGHDT and CDR2 YNNKEL (reference sequence). The CDR3 length is 15 residues. CDR3 amino acids: CASGQAGTSGLEQFF. CDR3 bases: TGTGCCAGCGGCCAAGCGGGGACTAGCGGATTGGAGCAGTTCTTC.

This clonotype was observed a few times. V is TRBV5-1 and J is TRBJ1-5; TRBD1 matches 8 bases. The V gene's germline CDR1 is SGHRS and CDR2 YFSETQ. This CDR3 spans 15 amino acids. The junction had 5 bases not matched to a gene; V was cut back by 0 bases and J by 6 bases. The CDR3 DNA reads TGCGCCAGCAGCTTGGCAGGGGGCCCGAGTCAGCCCCAGCATTTT. Its translation: CASSLAGGPSQPQHF.

This clonotype appeared a few times. The chain joins TRBV5-6 to TRBJ2-5, with TRBD1 matching over 8 bases. J lost 1 base, V lost 4 bases, and 6 bases had no gene match. The CDR3 length is 15 residues. The germline V gene has CDR1 SGHDT and CDR2 YYEEEE. CDR3 DNA sequence: TGTGCCAGCAGCATCCGCGGACAGGGCCAAGAGACCCAGTACTTC. Its protein is CASSIRGQGQETQYF.

Note on this clonotype: A junction boundary mismatches the germline segment, possibly from a read error. The chain links TRBV5-1 to TRBJ2-5; TRBD1 matches at 8 bases. CDR3 length: 14 residues. The germline gives CDR1 SGHRS, CDR2 YFSETQ. CDR3 residues: CVSSSGTGEETQYF. CDR3 coding DNA: TGCGTCAGCAGCTCCGGGACAGGAGAAGAGACCCAGTACTTC.

The gene calls are TRBV30 and TRBJ1-1; TRBD1 is a possible D gene (6 bases). Germline V gene sequence: CDR1 GTSNPN, CDR2 SVGIG (reference sequence). Deletions cut 5 bases from V and 3 bases from J, with 16 bases between. The CDR3 has 14 amino acids. The CDR3 DNA reads TGTGCCTGGTCGAAATACAGGGTGGACACTGAAGCTTTCTTT. Translation gives CAWSKYRVDTEAFF.

J is TRBJ2-7 and V is TRBV5-5; 11 bases match TRBD1. The CDR3 covers 16 residues. Looked up from germline, CDR1 is SGHKS and CDR2 is YYEKEE (reference sequence). The V gene end was trimmed by 4 bases and the J gene end by 4 bases; junction bases not matched to a gene: 10. CDR3 amino acids: CASSRPPGQGDYEQYF. The CDR3 bases are TGTGCCAGCAGCCGACCTCCGGGACAGGGGGATTACGAGCAGTACTTC. The full variable domain, with the rest looked up from reference TRBV5-5 and TRBJ2-7, is DAGVTQSPTHLIKTRGQQVTLRCSPISGHKSVSWYQQVLGQGPQFIFQYYEKEERGRGNFPDRFSARQFPNYSSELNVNALLLGDSALYLCASSRPPGQGDYEQYFGPGTRLTVT.

This clonotype was counted ten times or more. DNA of the CDR3: TGCGCCAGCAGTCGAGGTGGGGATAACTATGGCTACACCTTC. This codes for CASSRGGDNYGYTF. The chain is built from TRBV5-1 and TRBJ1-2, with unresolved D. V lost 5 bases and J lost 1, with 12 bases in between. Germline V gene lookup returns CDR1 SGHRS and CDR2 YFSETQ. The CDR3 runs to 14 residues.

The chain has TRBV7-8 and TRBJ2-5, with 10 nucleotides matching TRBD1. The V and J ends lost 4 bases and 6 bases, in that order; junction bases with no gene match: 11. The CDR3 spans 16 residues. The germline V gene has CDR1 SGHVS and CDR2 FQNEAQ. CDR3 coding DNA: TGTGCCAGCAGCTCACCCGGGACAGGGGACGTGAAGACCCAGTACTTC. This translates into CASSSPGTGDVKTQYF. Together with reference TRBV7-8 and TRBJ2-5, the CDR3 gives the full variable domain: GAGVSQSPRYKVAKRGQDVALRCDPISGHVSLFWYQQALGQGPEFLTYFQNEAQLDKSGLPSDRFFAERPEGSVSTLKIQRTQQEDSAVYLCASSSPGTGDVKTQYFGPGTRLLVL.

The chain links TRBV18 to TRBJ2-7; unclear D gene. Germline CDR1 KGHSH, CDR2 LQKENI. V was pared by 5 bases and J by 5 bases, with 19 bases between. CDR3 size: 15 residues. The CDR3 nucleotides read TGTGCCAGCTCATCAAACAGCGTCCTATTACACGAGCAGTACTTC. It translates to CASSSNSVLLHEQYF.

The genes are TRBV7-9 and TRBJ2-3; 12 nucleotides match TRBD2. CDR3 length: 16 residues. CDR1 is SEHNR and CDR2 is FQNEAQ in the germline V gene (reference sequence). V gave up 4 bases and J gave up 4 bases; unmatched junction bases: 6. DNA of the CDR3: TGTGCCAGCAGCTCCCCGACTAGCGGGAGATCAGATACGCAGTATTTT. Its translation: CASSSPTSGRSDTQYF. The variable domain in full, with the rest retrieved from reference TRBV7-9 and TRBJ2-3, is DTGVSQNPRHKITKRGQNVTFRCDPISEHNRLYWYRQTLGQGPEFLTYFQNEAQLEKSRLLSDRFSAERPKGSFSTLEIQRTEQGDSAMYLCASSSPTSGRSDTQYFGPGTRLTVL.

This clonotype was observed a handful of times. This chain connects TRBV20-1 to TRBJ2-1; D gene unclear. CDR3 length: 12 amino acids. Trimming cost V 3 bases and J 6 bases, with 9 bases left between them. CDR1 and CDR2 from the germline V gene are DFQATT and SNEGSKA (reference sequence). The CDR3 spells CSARRRLNEQFF. DNA of the CDR3: TGCAGTGCTAGGCGGCGGCTCAATGAGCAGTTCTTC.

The rearrangement uses TRBV20-1 and TRBJ2-1; D not resolved. Trimming left V 0 bases short and J 4 bases short, with 19 bases between. Germline lookup yields CDR1 DFQATT and CDR2 SNEGSKA (reference sequence). There are 17 residues in the CDR3. The CDR3 loop reads CSARDRGFHSRYNEQFF. The CDR3 bases are TGCAGTGCTAGAGATCGAGGATTCCATAGCAGGTACAATGAGCAGTTCTTC.

Only a few counts were recorded for this clonotype. The chain uses TRBV20-1 and TRBJ2-1; 7 bases map to TRBD2. The CDR3 is made up of 16 amino acids. Germline V gene lookup returns CDR1 DFQATT and CDR2 SNEGSKA (reference sequence). After removal of 1 base from V and 1 base from J, the junction contained 7 bases not matched to a gene. CDR3 loop: CSARGWLADSYNEQFF. The CDR3 DNA sequence: TGCAGTGCTAGAGGGTGGCTAGCGGATTCCTACAATGAGCAGTTCTTC.

The chain recombines TRBV6-2 or TRBV6-3 with TRBJ2-3; no clear D. The CDR3 contains 11 residues. CDR1 MNHEY and CDR2 SVGEGT come from the germline V gene. V was cut by 10 bases and J by 0 bases, with 5 bases left in between. The CDR3 DNA is TGTGCCATACGTAGCACAGATACGCAGTATTTT. Residues: CAIRSTDTQYF.

This sequence joins TRBV5-1 and TRBJ2-1, with 8 bases aligning to TRBD2. The junction had 7 bases not matched to a gene; V was cut back by 4 bases and J by 7 bases. Germline V gives CDR1 SGHRS, CDR2 YFSETQ. The CDR3 runs 14 residues. CDR3 in amino acids: CASSQGLAENEQFF. In DNA, the CDR3 is TGCGCCAGCAGCCAAGGACTAGCCGAGAATGAGCAGTTCTTC. Together with reference TRBV5-1 and TRBJ2-1, the CDR3 gives the full variable domain: KAGVTQTPRYLIKTRGQQVTLSCSPISGHRSVSWYQQTPGQGLQFLFEYFSETQRNKGNFPGRFSGRQFSNSRSEMNVSTLELGDSALYLCASSQGLAENEQFFGPGTRLTVL.

This clonotype has a count of ten or more. This chain's CDR3 is CASTRKRTYNEQFF. The CDR3 DNA is TGTGCCAGCACGAGGAAGCGGACCTACAATGAGCAGTTCTTC. This sequence joins TRBV6-6 and TRBJ2-1, with D possibly matching TRBD2 (5 bases). The CDR3 sequence is 14 residues long. Germline CDR1 is MNHNY and CDR2 is SVGAGI (reference sequence). Trimming pared 7 bases from V and 2 bases from J, leaving 12 bases between.

This clonotype was seen at least ten times. The V gene is TRBV4-1, the J gene TRBJ2-7; possible D gene TRBD2, 6 bases. CDR3 size: 16 residues. The V end was cut by 4 bases, the J end by 0 bases, with 16 bases between. From germline, CDR1 is MGHRA and CDR2 YSYEKL. The CDR3 DNA reads as TGCGCCAGCAGCCCAAAACGGGACTTCACCTCCTACGAGCAGTACTTC. It is translated as CASSPKRDFTSYEQYF.

The chain joins TRBV12-5 to TRBJ2-5; 7 bases are shared with TRBD1. Germline CDR1 and CDR2: LGHNT and FRNRAP. The CDR3 loop spans 14 amino acids. The ends lost 6 bases at V and 0 bases at J; junction bases unmatched: 4. The CDR3 loop is CASGPGTDQETQYF. The CDR3 nucleotides read TGTGCTAGTGGGCCCGGGACAGACCAAGAGACCCAGTACTTC.

This clonotype appeared a few times. This chain joins TRBV14 and TRBJ2-1, with D unclear. Germline V gives CDR1 SGHDN, CDR2 FVKESK. The germline V and J ends were trimmed by 3 bases and 0 bases, with 12 bases remaining between them. CDR3 size: 16 residues. The CDR3 bases are TGTGCCAGCAGCCAGATCTACCCGAGCTCCTACAATGAGCAGTTCTTC. Its translation is CASSQIYPSSYNEQFF.

The chain joins TRBV11-1 to TRBJ1-2; no reliable D call. CDR1 is SGHAT and CDR2 is FQDESV in the germline V gene (reference sequence). The germline V and J ends were trimmed by 2 bases and 6 bases, with 13 bases remaining between them. This CDR3 comprises 14 residues. This chain's CDR3 is CASSLSRASHGYTF. In DNA, the CDR3 is TGTGCCAGCAGCTTATCTAGAGCCAGCCATGGCTACACCTTC.